This entry describes one TCR beta chain. The antigen remains undetermined. Generated by immunoSEQ multiplex PCR, the TCRdb table keeps only in-frame clones and is missing some. The table lists under 50,000 clones, about 75% of them singletons, with approximately 7.9% in the top ten. Germline trimming cut 5 bases from V and 12 bases from J; bases unmatched to any gene: 10. Germline lookup yields CDR1 SGHAT and CDR2 FQNNGV. The CDR3 extends over 13 amino acids. This specimen belongs to a study of OX40 agonist ivuxolimab in advanced cancers. In the study overall: Dose-escalation cases comprised hepatocellular carcinoma, melanoma, renal cell or head and neck cancer. Study-level points and caveats: More expanded clones were seen, on average, in CD8+ T cells than in CD4+. Specificity for antigen went undetermined in the expanded peripheral T cells.

The V gene is TRBV11-2, the J gene TRBJ2-1; TRBD2 matches 7 bases. This TCR was sampled from an adult with an advanced solid tumor such as melanoma, head and neck, liver or kidney cancer. The material was CD4+ or CD8+ T cells sorted from blood, obtained in a trial of the OX40 agonist ivuxolimab. CDR3: CASSPLGAGMQFF. The CDR3 DNA follows: TGTGCCAGCAGCCCACTTGGAGCGGGAATGCAGTTCTTC.